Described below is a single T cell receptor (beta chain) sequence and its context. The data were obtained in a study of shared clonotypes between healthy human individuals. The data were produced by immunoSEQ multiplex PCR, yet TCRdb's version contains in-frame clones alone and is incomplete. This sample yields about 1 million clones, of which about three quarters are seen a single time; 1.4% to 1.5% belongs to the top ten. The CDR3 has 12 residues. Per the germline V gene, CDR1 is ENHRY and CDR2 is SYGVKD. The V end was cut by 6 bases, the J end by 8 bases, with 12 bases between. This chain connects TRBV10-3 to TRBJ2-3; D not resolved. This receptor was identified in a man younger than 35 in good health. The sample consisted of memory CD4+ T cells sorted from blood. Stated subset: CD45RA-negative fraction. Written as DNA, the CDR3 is TGTGCCATCAGCCAACCTCCGGGTACGCAGTATTTT. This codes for CAISQPPGTQYF.